This TCR beta chain was retrieved from a study of T cell changes during pregnancy in multiple sclerosis. Germline V CDR1 and CDR2: LGHNA, YSLEER. The trim removed 0 bases at V and 4 bases at J, leaving 12 bases unmatched. The CDR3 is 18 amino acids. The assay was immunoSEQ multiplex PCR, and TCRdb's table has in-frame clones only and misses some. The data hold about 40,000 clones, with 88% observed a single time. V and J are TRBV4-3 and TRBJ1-2, with 9 bases aligning to TRBD1. The TCR sequence derives from a female donor in good health, enrolled as a control in a pregnancy study. This specimen consisted of peripheral blood, obtained in the first trimester of pregnancy. For the CDR3, the DNA is TGCGCCAGCAGCCAAGATAGCAGAACAGGGGGCGCAGGCTATGGCTACACCTTC. Its translation is CASSQDSRTGGAGYGYTF.